This entry is about one TCR beta chain. Its cognate antigen is unknown. The entry originates in a study of lymphopenia after photon versus proton radiotherapy. Study outcomes and limitations: Only patients who died were analyzed for survival; proton advantage is unproven. Post-nadir diversity loss with photons came from oligoclonal expansion, particularly CD8+ Temra cells. Relative stability marked proton patients; photon patients lost diversity and naive cells.

Here immunoSEQ multiplex PCR was the method, and the copy in TCRdb shows in-frame clones only, minus some. The table shows around 18,000 clones, with more than 65% occurring only once. The CDR3 is 13 residues long. Germline-derived CDR1 and CDR2 are SGHAT and FQNNGV. The V gene lost 0 bases and the J gene lost 5 bases, with 7 bases spanning the gap. The chain is built from TRBV11-2 and TRBJ1-1; no firm D call. The sequencing used peripheral blood, collected from a patient treated with proton-based radiotherapy. The clonotype was recovered from a man aged 65 to 85 with pancreatic cancer. CDR3 residues: CASSLDRSTEAFF. The CDR3 bases are TGTGCCAGCAGCTTAGATCGGAGTACTGAAGCTTTCTTT.